This T cell receptor beta chain was captured in a study of shared T cell receptors in the human thymus. The V gene end was trimmed by 6 bases and the J gene end by 4 bases; junction bases not matched to a gene: 11. The CDR3 spans 15 residues. Germline CDR1 reads MNHNY; CDR2 reads SVGAGI (reference sequence). Method: immunoSEQ multiplex PCR; TCRdb's copy keeps in-frame clones and lacks some. The sample carries 500,000 to 550,000 clones, more than 75% recorded once. This sample was shared with a second study, whose subject was human thymus T cells. That investigation notes: Resections were taken during corrective heart surgery, and the thymus tissue came from these.

The source of this sequence is a boy under two years old with a congenital heart defect. Sequencing input: thymocytes. The chain couples TRBV6-6 to TRBJ1-2, with 7 bases identical to TRBD1. CDR3 nucleotides: TGTGCCAGCAGGCTTCACAGGGGCCTAGTCTATGGCTACACCTTC. Translation gives CASRLHRGLVYGYTF.